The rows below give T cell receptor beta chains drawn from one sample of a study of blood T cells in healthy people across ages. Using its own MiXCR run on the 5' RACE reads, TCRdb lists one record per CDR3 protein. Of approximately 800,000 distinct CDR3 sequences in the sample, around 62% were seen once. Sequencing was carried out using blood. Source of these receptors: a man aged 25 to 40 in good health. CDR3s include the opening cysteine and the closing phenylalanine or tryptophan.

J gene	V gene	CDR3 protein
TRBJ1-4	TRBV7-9	CASSLARPGQKNEKLFF
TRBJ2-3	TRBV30	CAWSRGARTDTQYF
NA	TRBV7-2	CASSGGLNEQYF
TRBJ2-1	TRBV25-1	CASSEGASYNEQFF
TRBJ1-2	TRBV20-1	CSAIMDRRGYGYTF
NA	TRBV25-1	CATTERSNTGEQYF
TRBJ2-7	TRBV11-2	CASSLEPGKASYEQYF
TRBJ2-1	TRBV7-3	CASRPSGAGSYNEQFF
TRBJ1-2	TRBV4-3	CASSHGQGIPYGYTF
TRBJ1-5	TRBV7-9	CASSLQGVAQPQHF
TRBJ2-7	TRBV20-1	CSARGDSLDSYEQYF
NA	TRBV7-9	CASSQRNYEQYF
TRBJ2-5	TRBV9	CASGSVEETQYF
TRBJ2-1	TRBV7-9	CASSLEYRVGEQFF
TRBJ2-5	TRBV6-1	CASSVPGLAEETQYF
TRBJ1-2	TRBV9	CASSVEPREASYGYTF
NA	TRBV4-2	CASSQEDGSGGFIYEQYF
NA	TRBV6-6	CASSTDRDSYAVYEQYF
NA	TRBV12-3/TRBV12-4	CASSPQGSIQYF
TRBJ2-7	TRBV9	CASSVWDRGPYEQYF
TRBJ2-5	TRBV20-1	CSARGDRAGETQYF